This T cell receptor (beta chain) was obtained from a study of blood T cell repertoires in COVID-19. The overall study: The samples span acute and convalescent COVID-19 from the United States, Italy and Spain.

Germline CDR1 reads MNHNS; CDR2 reads SASEGT. Trimming stripped 4 bases from V and 7 bases from J, with 17 bases between. This CDR3 has 16 residues. Per the original data handling: Reference gene primers were amplified, and this amplification served to estimate nucleated cell counts. The table came from immunoSEQ multiplex PCR; TCRdb's copy has only in-frame clones and leaves some out. V, J and clone size are taken as reported in that table, and D and trimming were inferred from the DNA itself. The sample carries some 150,000 clones, around 88% recorded once. The genes are TRBV6-1 and TRBJ1-6; tentative D call: TRBD1 (5 bases). Material for sequencing was PBMCs or T cells enriched from blood (not recorded which). The clonotype originates from a woman in her forties or fifties in a cohort exposed to, infected with or recovered from COVID-19 (not recorded which). CDR3 protein: CASSATRVGSNSPLHF. The CDR3 coding sequence is TGTGCCAGCAGTGCTACCAGGGTCGGGTCCAATTCACCCCTCCACTTT.